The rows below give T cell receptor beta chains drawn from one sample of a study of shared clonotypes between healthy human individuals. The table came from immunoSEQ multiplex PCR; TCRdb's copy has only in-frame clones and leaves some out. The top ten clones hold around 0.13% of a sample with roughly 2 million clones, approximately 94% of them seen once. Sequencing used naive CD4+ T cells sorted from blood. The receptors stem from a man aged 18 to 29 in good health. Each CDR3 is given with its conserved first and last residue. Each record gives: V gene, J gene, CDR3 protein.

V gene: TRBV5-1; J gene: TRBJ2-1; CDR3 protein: CASSLAGVLYNEQFF
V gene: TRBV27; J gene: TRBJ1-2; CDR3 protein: CASSSPTGGSYGYTF
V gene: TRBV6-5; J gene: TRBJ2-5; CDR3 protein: CASSEGPPQYF
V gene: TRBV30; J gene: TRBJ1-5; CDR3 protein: CAWSAGTDFQPQHF
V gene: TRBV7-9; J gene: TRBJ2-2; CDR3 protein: CASSPGVSLNTGELFF
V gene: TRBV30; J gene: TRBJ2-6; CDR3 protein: CAWSVRAGRVGANVLTF
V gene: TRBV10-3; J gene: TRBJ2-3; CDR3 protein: CAIRGDRGATDTQYF
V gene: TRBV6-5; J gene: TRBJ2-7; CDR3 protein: CASSEAGEQYF
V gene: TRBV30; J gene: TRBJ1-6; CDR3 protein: CAWSADRADNSPLHF
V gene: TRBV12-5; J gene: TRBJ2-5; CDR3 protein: CASGLLAGVMETQYF
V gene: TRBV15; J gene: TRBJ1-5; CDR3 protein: CATSRDEGPSNQPQHF